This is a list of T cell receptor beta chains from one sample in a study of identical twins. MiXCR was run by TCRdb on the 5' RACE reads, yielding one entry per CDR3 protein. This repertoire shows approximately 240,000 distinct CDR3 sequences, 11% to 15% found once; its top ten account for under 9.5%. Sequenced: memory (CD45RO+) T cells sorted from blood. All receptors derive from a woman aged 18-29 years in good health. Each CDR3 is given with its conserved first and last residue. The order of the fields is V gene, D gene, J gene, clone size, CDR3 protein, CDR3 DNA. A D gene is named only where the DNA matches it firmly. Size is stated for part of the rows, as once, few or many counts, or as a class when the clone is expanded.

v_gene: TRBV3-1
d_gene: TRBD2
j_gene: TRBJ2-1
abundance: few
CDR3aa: CASSQDLSGKSYNEQFF
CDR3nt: TGTGCCAGCAGCCAAGATCTTAGCGGGAAATCCTACAATGAGCAGTTCTTC

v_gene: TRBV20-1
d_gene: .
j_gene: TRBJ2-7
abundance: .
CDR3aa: CSASPIGTFSIYEQYF
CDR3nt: TGCAGTGCTAGTCCGATTGGGACATTTAGCATCTACGAGCAGTACTTC

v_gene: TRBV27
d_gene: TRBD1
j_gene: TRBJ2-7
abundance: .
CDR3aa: CASSPHRGYEQYF
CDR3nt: TGTGCCAGCAGTCCACACAGGGGTTACGAGCAGTACTTC

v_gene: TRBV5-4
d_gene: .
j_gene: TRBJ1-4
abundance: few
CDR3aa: CASSFAGSNEKLFF
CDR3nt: TGTGCCAGCAGCTTTGCAGGGTCTAATGAAAAACTGTTTTTT

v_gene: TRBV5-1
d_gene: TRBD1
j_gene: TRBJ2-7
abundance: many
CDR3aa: CASSLKLQGDEQYF
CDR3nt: TGCGCCAGCAGCTTGAAGCTTCAGGGGGACGAGCAGTACTTC

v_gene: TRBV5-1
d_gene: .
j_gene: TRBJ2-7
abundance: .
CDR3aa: CASSRGRPSSYEQYF
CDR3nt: TGCGCCAGCAGTCGGGGCCGACCAAGTTCCTACGAGCAGTACTTC

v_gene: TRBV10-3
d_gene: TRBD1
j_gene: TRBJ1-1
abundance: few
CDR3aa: CAISPTDRGDTEAFF
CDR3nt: TGTGCCATCAGCCCTACCGACAGGGGCGACACTGAAGCTTTCTTT

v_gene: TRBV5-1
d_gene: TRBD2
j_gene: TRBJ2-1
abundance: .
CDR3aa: CASSLASGHSYNEQLF
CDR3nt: TGCGCCAGCAGCTTGGCTAGCGGACACTCCTACAATGAGCAGCTCTTC

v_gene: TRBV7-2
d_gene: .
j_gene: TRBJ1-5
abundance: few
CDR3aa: CASSPRDTSNQPQHF
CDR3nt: TGTGCCAGCAGCCCTCGGGACACGAGCAATCAGCCCCAGCATTTT

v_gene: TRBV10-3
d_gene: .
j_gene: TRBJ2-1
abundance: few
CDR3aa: CAISSASERSYNEQFF
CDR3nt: TGTGCCATCAGTAGCGCTAGCGAACGATCCTACAATGAGCAGTTCTTC

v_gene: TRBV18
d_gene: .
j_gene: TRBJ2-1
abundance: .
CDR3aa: CASSPDLAGNEQFF
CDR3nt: TGTGCCAGCTCGCCCGACCTCGCGGGGAATGAGCAGTTCTTC

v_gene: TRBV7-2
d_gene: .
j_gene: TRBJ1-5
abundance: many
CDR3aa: CASSHTREVNQPQHF
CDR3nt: TGTGCCAGCAGCCATACAAGGGAGGTCAATCAGCCCCAGCATTTT

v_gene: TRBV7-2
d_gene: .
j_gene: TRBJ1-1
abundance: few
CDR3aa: CASSLAWRTEAFF
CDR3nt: TGTGCCAGCAGCTTAGCGTGGCGAACTGAAGCTTTCTTT

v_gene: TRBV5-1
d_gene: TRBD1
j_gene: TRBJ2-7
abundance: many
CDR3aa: CASSPGQGKSFEQYF
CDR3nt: TGCGCCAGCAGCCCGGGACAGGGAAAGTCTTTCGAGCAGTACTTC

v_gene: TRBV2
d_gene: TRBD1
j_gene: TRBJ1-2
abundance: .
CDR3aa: CAICLGRQGALQNYGYTF
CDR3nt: TGTGCCATCTGTTTAGGGCGACAGGGGGCCCTCCAAAACTATGGCTACACCTTC

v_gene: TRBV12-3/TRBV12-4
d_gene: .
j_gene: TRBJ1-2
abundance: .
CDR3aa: CASSLAPGGRYGYTF
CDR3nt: TGTGCCAGCAGTTTAGCGCCGGGCGGCCGCTATGGCTACACCTTC

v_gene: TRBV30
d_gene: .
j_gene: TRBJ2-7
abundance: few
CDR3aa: CAWSRRYEQYF
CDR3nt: TGTGCCTGGAGCCGGAGATACGAGCAGTACTTC

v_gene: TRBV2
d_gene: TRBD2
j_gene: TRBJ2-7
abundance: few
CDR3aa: CASIEGLGGEQYF
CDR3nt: TGTGCCAGCATCGAGGGACTAGGGGGCGAGCAGTACTTC

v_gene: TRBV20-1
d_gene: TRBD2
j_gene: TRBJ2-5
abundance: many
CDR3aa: CSAKREGGWQETQYF
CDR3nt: TGCAGTGCTAAGAGGGAGGGAGGCTGGCAAGAGACCCAGTACTTC

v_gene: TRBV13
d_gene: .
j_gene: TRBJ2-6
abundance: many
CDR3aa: CASSLFRGSTGANVLTF
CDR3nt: TGTGCCAGCAGCTTGTTTAGGGGAAGCACTGGGGCCAACGTCCTGACTTTC

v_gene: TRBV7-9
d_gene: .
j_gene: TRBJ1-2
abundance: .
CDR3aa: CASSFRSGTSLNYGYTF
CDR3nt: TGTGCCAGCAGCTTTCGATCCGGGACCTCCCTTAACTATGGCTACACCTTC

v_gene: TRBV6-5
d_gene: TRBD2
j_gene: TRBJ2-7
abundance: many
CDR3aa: CASSYATSGSHEQYF
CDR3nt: TGTGCCAGCAGTTACGCGACTAGCGGGAGCCACGAGCAGTACTTC

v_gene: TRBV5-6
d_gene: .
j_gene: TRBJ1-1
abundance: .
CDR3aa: CASSRRKTEAFF
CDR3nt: TGTGCCAGCAGCCGACGGAAGACTGAAGCTTTCTTT

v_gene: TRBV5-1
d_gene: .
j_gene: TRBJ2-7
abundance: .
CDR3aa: CASSHVDRSYEQYF
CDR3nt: TGCGCCAGCAGTCACGTCGACAGGTCCTACGAGCAGTACTTC

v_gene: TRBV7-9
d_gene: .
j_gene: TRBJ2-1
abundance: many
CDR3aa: CASSLDEQFF
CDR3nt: TGTGCCAGCAGCTTGGACGAGCAGTTCTTC